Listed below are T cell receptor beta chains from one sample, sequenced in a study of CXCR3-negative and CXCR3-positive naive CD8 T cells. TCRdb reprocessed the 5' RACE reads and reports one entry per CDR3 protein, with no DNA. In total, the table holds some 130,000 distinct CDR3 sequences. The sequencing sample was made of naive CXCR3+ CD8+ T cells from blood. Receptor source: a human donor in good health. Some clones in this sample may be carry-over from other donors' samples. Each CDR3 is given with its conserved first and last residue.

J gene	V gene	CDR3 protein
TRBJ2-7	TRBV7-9	CATAGTGEYEQYF
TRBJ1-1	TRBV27	CASSWGVNTEAFF
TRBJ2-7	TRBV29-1	CSVVGGSDYEQYF
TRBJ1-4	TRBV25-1	CATRHRGNEKLFF
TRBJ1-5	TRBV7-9	CASSSAQGAGQPQHF
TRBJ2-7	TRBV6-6	CASSPNYEQYF
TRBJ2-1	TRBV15	CATSGVRNEQFF
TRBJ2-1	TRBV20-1	CSASPSGQGLYNEQFF
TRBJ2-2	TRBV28	CASSFPPGGTGELFF
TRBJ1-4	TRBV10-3	CAISDGGHEKLFF
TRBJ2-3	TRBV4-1	CASSHLIIPTGATDTQYF
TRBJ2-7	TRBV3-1	CASSSDRWNSYEQYF
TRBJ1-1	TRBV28	CASSFTANTEAFF
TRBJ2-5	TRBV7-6	CASSLLGRETQYF
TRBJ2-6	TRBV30	CAWSGMDGVLTF
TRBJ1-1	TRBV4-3	CASSQSPDGSTEAFF
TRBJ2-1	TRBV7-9	CASIVGIHEQFF
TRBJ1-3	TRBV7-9	CASTPGLTGGNTIYF
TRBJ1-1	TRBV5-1	CASSFGTVNTEAFF
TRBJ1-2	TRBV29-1	CSFWDMSSYTF
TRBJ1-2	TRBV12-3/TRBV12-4	CASEAGRNYGYTF
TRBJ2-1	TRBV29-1	CSVVGGRLSSYNEQFF
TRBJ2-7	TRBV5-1	CASSLESSASYEQYF
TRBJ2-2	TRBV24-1	CATSDTGPSGVNTGELFF
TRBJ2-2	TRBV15	CATSRDLGELFF
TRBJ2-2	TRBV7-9	CASSPVEMRVNTGELFF